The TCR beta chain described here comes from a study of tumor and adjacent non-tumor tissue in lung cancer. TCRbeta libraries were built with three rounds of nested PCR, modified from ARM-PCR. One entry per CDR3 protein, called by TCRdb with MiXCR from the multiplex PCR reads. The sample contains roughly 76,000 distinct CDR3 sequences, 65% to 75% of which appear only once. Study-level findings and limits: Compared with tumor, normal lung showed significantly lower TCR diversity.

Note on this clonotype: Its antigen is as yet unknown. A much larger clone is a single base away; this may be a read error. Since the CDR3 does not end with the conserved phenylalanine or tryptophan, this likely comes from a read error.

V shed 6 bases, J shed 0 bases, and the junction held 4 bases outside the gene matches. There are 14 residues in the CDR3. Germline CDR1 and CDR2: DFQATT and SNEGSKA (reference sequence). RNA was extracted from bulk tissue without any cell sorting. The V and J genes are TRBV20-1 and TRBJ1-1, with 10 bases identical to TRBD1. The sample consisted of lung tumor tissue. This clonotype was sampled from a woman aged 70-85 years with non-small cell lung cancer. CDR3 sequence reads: CSAIGTGVNTEAFL. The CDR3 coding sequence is TGCAGTGCAATAGGGACAGGGGTGAACACTGAAGCTTTCTTA.